This T cell receptor (beta chain) was identified during a study of T-cell reconstitution after alpha-beta-depleted transplantation in children. Study-level results: Surviving recipient T cells and thymic progenitors produced the high day-60 TCRbeta diversity seen in some patients. In patients about two months after transplant, alpha-beta T cells reportedly arose from several hundred expanded graft clones. At one year after transplant, newly produced T cells mostly accounted for T-cell counts and diversity.

The sample holds many counts of this clonotype. Its antigen is unidentified. Trimming left V 5 bases short and J 5 bases short, with 21 bases between. Germline CDR1 and CDR2: SGHVS and FQNEAQ. The CDR3 length is 16 residues. Using unique molecular identifiers, the investigators prepared the TCRbeta library. In TCRdb, the PCR reads were re-called with MiXCR into one record per CDR3 protein. Of approximately 170,000 distinct CDR3 sequences listed, roughly 11% are singletons. The source material was PBMCs, sampled before TCRalphabeta/CD19-depleted stem cell transplant. The chain is built from TRBV7-8 and TRBJ2-5; D is undetermined. The TCR originated in a boy aged 2 to 10 with acute myeloid leukemia, due to receive a stem cell transplant. The CDR3 bases are TGTGCCAGCAGCCCTCCATACCGGGCCCTAGGGGAGACCCAGTACTTC. The encoded protein is CASSPPYRALGETQYF. The full variable domain, in which reference TRBV7-8 and TRBJ2-5 provide the parts outside the CDR3, is GAGVSQSPRYKVAKRGQDVALRCDPISGHVSLFWYQQALGQGPEFLTYFQNEAQLDKSGLPSDRFFAERPEGSVSTLKIQRTQQEDSAVYLCASSPPYRALGETQYFGPGTRLLVL.